This T cell receptor beta chain was recovered during a study of regulatory T cells in long-lasting Graves disease. This clonotype was counted at least ten times. As to time point: newly diagnosed GD, antithyroid drugs for less than 3 months. PBMC RNA was the source of the TCR library. There are 16 residues in the CDR3. The ends were cut back, 0 bases at V and 7 bases at J, with 18 bases in the middle. CDR1 is MDHEN and CDR2 is SYDVKM in the germline V gene. According to the study, TCR beta libraries were built with iRepertoire HTBI primers and CDR3-region Arm-PCR. MiXCR, applied by TCRdb to the multiplex PCR reads, yields one record per CDR3 protein. The sample shows 360,000 or so distinct CDR3 sequences, roughly 10% of them seen only once. These same records also appear under a second study, on T cells in Graves' hyperthyroidism and ophthalmopathy.

This TCR was sampled from a woman aged 18 to 35 with Graves disease. The V and J genes are TRBV28 and TRBJ2-5; D remains unclear. The sample consisted of peripheral blood mononuclear cells (PBMCs), taken at new diagnosis, from a patient treated with antithyroid drugs. The CDR3 coding sequence is TGTGCCAGCAGTTTATGGCAGCAAACTCAATTTGGGACCCAGTACTTC. Translation gives CASSLWQQTQFGTQYF.